Below, 16 T cell receptor beta chains from the same sample are listed, as sequenced in a study of T cells in Graves' hyperthyroidism and ophthalmopathy. Amplified TCR beta CDR3 regions came from RNA transcripts. TCR CDR3 regions were first amplified by RT-PCR with HTBI primers. TCRdb reprocessed the multiplex PCR reads with MiXCR, giving one entry per CDR3 protein. Of fewer than 350,000 distinct CDR3 sequences listed, about a sixth were seen once; the top ten hold less than 20%. Sample: blood. The receptor set was obtained from a woman in her forties with Graves' ophthalmopathy.

This clonotype was seen at least ten times. This chain joins TRBV29-1 and TRBJ2-7; 7 positions match TRBD1. The CDR3 runs to 14 residues. The ends lost 6 bases at V and 0 bases at J; junction bases unmatched: 8. Per germline, CDR1 SQVTM and CDR2 ANQGSEA. CDR3 residues: CSVDTGDTSYEQYF. CDR3 DNA: TGCAGCGTCGACACAGGGGATACCTCCTACGAGCAGTACTTC.

This clonotype was found many times. The V call is TRBV10-3, the J call TRBJ2-7; D not certain. Germline CDR1 is ENHRY and CDR2 is SYGVKD. The CDR3 covers 13 residues. Trimming left V 3 bases short and J 7 bases short, with 13 bases between. The CDR3 nucleotides are TGTGCCATCAGTGATTCGGATCCGATGGAGCAGTACTTC. It translates to CAISDSDPMEQYF.

This clonotype was seen many times. The chain is built from TRBV7-2 and TRBJ2-2; 7 nucleotides line up with TRBD2. There are 14 residues in the CDR3. After removal of 11 bases from V and 2 bases from J, the junction contained 8 bases not matched to a gene. Germline values: CDR1 SGHTA, CDR2 FQGNSA. The CDR3 DNA reads TGTGCCGGTAAAGCGGGACTTAACACCGGGGAGCTGTTTTTT. As protein: CAGKAGLNTGELFF.

The sample holds many counts of this clonotype. The V gene is TRBV10-3, the J gene TRBJ2-7; D not resolved. This CDR3 is 16 amino acids long. The V gene lost 0 bases and the J gene lost 0 bases, with 12 bases spanning the gap. The germline CDR1 and CDR2 sequences are ENHRY and SYGVKD. The CDR3 DNA reads as TGTGCCATCAGTGAGTCCGAAGGGCACCCCTCCTACGAGCAGTACTTC. This translates into CAISESEGHPSYEQYF.

Ten or more counts support this clonotype. The V gene is TRBV28, the J gene TRBJ2-7; a weak D match, TRBD1 (6 bases). Deletions cut 0 bases from V and 0 bases from J, with 9 bases between. There are 15 residues in the CDR3. CDR1 and CDR2 from the germline V gene are MDHEN and SYDVKM. CDR3 residues: CASSLWAGASYEQYF. In nucleotides, the CDR3 is TGTGCCAGCAGTTTATGGGCAGGGGCCTCCTACGAGCAGTACTTC.

This clonotype was seen only a few times. A clone one base away is much larger, so this may be a read error. V gene TRBV7-8 combines with J gene TRBJ1-4, with 10 bases lining up with TRBD1. Germline CDR1 reads SGHVS; CDR2 reads FQNEAQ. The length of the CDR3 is 13 residues. CDR3 nucleotide sequence: TGTGCCAGCAGCTCGACAGGGGGCGGAAAACTGCTTTTT. Amino acid sequence: CASSSTGGGKLLF.

This clonotype was detected many times. DNA of the CDR3: TGTGCCAGCAGTGGGGGACAGTTACACTCCTACGAGCAGTACTTC. Its translation is CASSGGQLHSYEQYF. The chain couples TRBV28 to TRBJ2-7; TRBD1 aligns across 7 bases. V shed 5 bases, J shed 0 bases, and the junction held 7 bases outside the gene matches. The CDR3 length is 15 residues. Per germline, CDR1 MDHEN and CDR2 SYDVKM.

This clonotype was detected only a few times. One junction end does not reproduce the germline sequence, and a read error may be involved. V is TRBV9 and J is TRBJ2-2; D not certain. The V gene's germline CDR1 is SGDLS and CDR2 YYNGEE. The CDR3 has 16 residues. CDR3 sequence reads: CASSWNRAQNAGELFF. Written as DNA, the CDR3 is TGTGCCAGCAGCTGGAATCGCGCCCAGAACGCCGGGGAGCTGTTTTTT.

This clonotype was seen repeatedly, ten times or more. The chain couples TRBV9 to TRBJ2-3; D possibly matches TRBD1 or TRBD2 (5 bases each). Germline values: CDR1 SGDLS, CDR2 YYNGEE. The CDR3 runs 16 residues. V lost 0 bases, J lost 2 bases, and 13 bases lay in between. The CDR3 bases are TGTGCCAGCAGCGTAGACGGGGCTCCATCCACAGATACGCAGTATTTT. Amino acids: CASSVDGAPSTDTQYF.

This chain joins TRBV5-1 and TRBJ1-5; 10 bases align to TRBD1. J gave up 5 bases and V 3 bases, and 2 bases lay outside the gene matches. The CDR3 contains 14 residues. Germline values: CDR1 SGHRS, CDR2 YFSETQ. The CDR3: CASSSGQGDQPQHF. The CDR3 DNA is TGCGCCAGCAGCTCCGGACAGGGGGATCAGCCCCAGCATTTT.

The table lists this clonotype with many counts. The V gene is TRBV6-2 or TRBV6-3, the J gene TRBJ2-5; TRBD1 agrees at 9 bases. The CDR3 has 14 residues. Trimming cost V 7 bases and J 4 bases; bases outside gene matches: 7. In germline, CDR1 is MNHEY, CDR2 SVGEGT. The CDR3 coding sequence is TGTGCCAGCACCCGAGGGACAGGGAGAGAGACCCAGTACTTC. Its protein is CASTRGTGRETQYF.

This clonotype was detected ten times or more. V is TRBV6-1 and J is TRBJ2-5, with 12 bases aligning to TRBD1. Germline assignment: CDR1 MNHNS and CDR2 SASEGT. This CDR3 is built from 17 residues. J gave up 4 bases and V 5 bases, and 11 bases lay outside the gene matches. In nucleotides, the CDR3 is TGTGCCAGCAGTCCCGGGACAGGGGGCGCGGGAGGAGAGACCCAGTACTTC. Amino acid sequence: CASSPGTGGAGGETQYF.

This clonotype was counted at least ten times. The chain combines TRBV20-1 with TRBJ2-5; 11 nucleotides match TRBD2. Per germline, CDR1 DFQATT and CDR2 SNEGSKA (reference sequence). Losses at the gene ends were 6 bases for V and 5 bases for J; bases not matched to a gene: 14. The CDR3 extends over 16 amino acids. The CDR3 nucleotides read TGCAGTGCCGCCCCGGGACTAGCGGTCCAAGTGGAGACCCAGTACTTC. This translates into CSAAPGLAVQVETQYF.

Many counts were recorded for this clonotype. The chain employs TRBV11-1 and TRBJ2-7, with 8 bases that match TRBD1. The CDR3 has 16 residues. The J segment lost 2 bases and the V segment lost 2 bases, leaving 8 bases of the junction unmatched. Germline loops: CDR1 SGHAT, CDR2 FQDESV (reference sequence). The CDR3 region has the DNA TGTGCCAGCAGCTTATCTCTGACAGGGGAGGCCTACGAGCAGTACTTC. As protein: CASSLSLTGEAYEQYF.

This clonotype was counted at least ten times. The rearrangement uses TRBV28 and TRBJ2-7; possibly TRBD2 for D (6 bases). The CDR3 is 15 amino acids. V dropped 6 bases and J dropped 0 bases, with 15 bases sitting between them. Germline assignment: CDR1 MDHEN and CDR2 SYDVKM. CDR3 residues: CASRSVSGVSYEQYF. CDR3 sequence (DNA): TGTGCCAGCAGATCCGTATCGGGGGTCTCCTACGAGCAGTACTTC.

This clonotype has a count of ten or more. The chain employs TRBV28 and TRBJ1-5; D remains ambiguous. The V end was cut by 4 bases, the J end by 11 bases, with 9 bases between. The CDR3 is 11 residues long. Germline V CDR1 and CDR2: MDHEN, SYDVKM. The DNA of the CDR3 is TGTGCCAGCAGTTCGGTGGGGTCCCAGCATTTT. Its translation: CASSSVGSQHF.